The 13 T cell receptor beta chains below all came from one sample that was sequenced in a study of blood T cell repertoires in COVID-19 (dated by TCRdb to 2018 to 2021). Library construction relied on the immunoSEQ multiplex PCR assay. The immuneACCESS repertoire file appears here via TCRdb, limited to in-frame rearrangements. These files lack a portion of the clones; in checked studies, under half of the deficit traces to unresolved V genes, and the cause of the others is not known. The sample has about 160,000 clones on record, around 92% of them singletons. The top ten clonotypes cover about 4.8% of the sample. Source material: peripheral blood. Source of these receptors: a man aged 30 to 45 with COVID-19, enrolled during active disease.

The CDR3 sequence is CASSLLSVIGVEAFF. As DNA, the CDR3 is TGTGCCAGCAGTTTATTATCGGTAATAGGGGTTGAAGCTTTCTTT. This chain uses TRBV28 with TRBJ1-1, with D tentatively TRBD1 (5 bases). V was shortened by 1 base and J by 7 bases, with 16 bases between the two germline ends. The CDR3 runs to 15 residues. Germline V CDR1 and CDR2: MDHEN, SYDVKM.

V and J are TRBV28 and TRBJ2-1; 8 nucleotides agree with TRBD2. The CDR3 has 12 amino acids. Germline lookup yields CDR1 MDHEN and CDR2 SYDVKM. V gave up 5 bases and J gave up 14 bases; unmatched junction bases: 8. In DNA, the CDR3 is TGTGCCAGCAGTCCTCCGGGACTAGGGGAGTTCTTC. It codes for CASSPPGLGEFF.

The chain employs TRBV9 and TRBJ2-2, with TRBD2 matching over 9 bases. This CDR3 has 18 residues. Trimming at V came to 3 bases and at J to 3 bases, leaving 12 bases not matched to a gene. Per the germline V gene, CDR1 is SGDLS and CDR2 is YYNGEE. The CDR3 here is CASSGNTWASGDTGELFF. In nucleotides, the CDR3 is TGTGCCAGCAGCGGTAATACATGGGCTAGCGGGGACACCGGGGAGCTGTTTTTT.

The chain employs TRBV4-2 and TRBJ2-4; D may be TRBD1 (5 bases). The germline V gene has CDR1 LGHNA and CDR2 YNFKEQ. This CDR3 is built from 15 residues. V was cut by 3 bases and J by 8 bases, with 17 bases left in between. This chain's CDR3 is CASSHSTGDQYIQYF. In nucleotides, the CDR3 is TGTGCCAGCAGCCATTCCACAGGAGATCAGTACATTCAGTACTTC.

CDR3 amino acids: CAIRDREMATEAFF. The DNA of the CDR3 is TGTGCCATCCGGGACAGGGAAATGGCCACTGAAGCTTTCTTT. The chain combines TRBV10-3 with TRBJ1-1, with 9 bases lining up with TRBD1. The CDR3 has 14 amino acids. The germline V gene encodes CDR1 ENHRY and CDR2 SYGVKD. V lost 8 bases, J lost 4 bases, and 8 bases stayed unmatched.

The rearrangement uses TRBV6-1 and TRBJ2-6, with a weak D call TRBD2 (5 bases). This CDR3 comprises 19 residues. V was clipped by 1 base and J by 0 bases, with 16 bases between them. Germline values: CDR1 MNHNS, CDR2 SASEGT. The CDR3 loop is CASSEVASSLFSGANVLTF. CDR3 in DNA: TGTGCCAGCAGTGAAGTCGCTAGCTCCTTATTCTCTGGGGCCAACGTCCTGACTTTC.

This chain connects TRBV5-4 to TRBJ1-6; a weak D match, TRBD1 (5 bases). The CDR3 spans 15 residues. With 0 bases removed from V and 10 bases from J, the gap between germline ends came to 14 bases. CDR1 and CDR2 from the germline V gene are SGHNT and YYREEE (reference sequence). The CDR3 protein is CASSLGQGGRSPLHF. In DNA, the CDR3 is TGTGCCAGCAGCTTGGGGCAGGGTGGTCGGTCACCCCTCCACTTT.

The rearrangement uses TRBV12-5 and TRBJ2-3; TRBD2 matches 9 bases. This CDR3 contains 16 residues. V shed 6 bases and J 2 bases; nucleotides not matched to a gene: 9. The germline V gene has CDR1 LGHNT and CDR2 FRNRAP. In nucleotides, the CDR3 is TGTGCTAGTGGAACTAGCGGGTTAGGAACCACAGATACGCAGTATTTT. Translating gives CASGTSGLGTTDTQYF. Drawing the rest from reference TRBV12-5 and TRBJ2-3, the complete variable domain is DARVTQTPRHKVTEMGQEVTMRCQPILGHNTVFWYRQTMMQGLELLAYFRNRAPLDDSGMPKDRFSAEMPDATLATLKIQPSEPRDSAVYFCASGTSGLGTTDTQYFGPGTRLTVL.

The chain uses TRBV28 and TRBJ2-7, with 10 nucleotides matching TRBD1. Germline CDR1 MDHEN, CDR2 SYDVKM. This CDR3 is 15 amino acids long. The V gene end was trimmed by 3 bases and the J gene end by 4 bases; junction bases not matched to a gene: 6. CDR3 in DNA: TGTGCCAGCAGTTTCATTGTGGACAGGGGGTACGAGCAGTACTTC. It yields the protein CASSFIVDRGYEQYF.

The V gene is TRBV2, the J gene TRBJ2-2; perhaps TRBD1 as D (6 bases). V was shortened by 5 bases and J by 5 bases, with 18 bases between the two germline ends. The CDR3 has 16 residues. Germline V CDR1 and CDR2: SNHLY, FYNNEI. CDR3 in amino acids: CASSRTVGVGTGELFF. CDR3 DNA sequence: TGTGCCAGCAGTCGGACAGTGGGCGTCGGTACCGGGGAGCTGTTTTTT.

The chain links TRBV15 to TRBJ2-3; TRBD2 might be the D (7 bases). The V gene's germline CDR1 is LNHNV and CDR2 YYDKDF (reference sequence). The CDR3 length is 13 residues. V was cut by 9 bases and J by 6 bases, with 16 bases left in between. CDR3 region: CATEMGGHDTQYF. The CDR3 bases are TGTGCCACTGAAATGGGGGGGCACGATACGCAGTATTTT.

This sequence joins TRBV28 and TRBJ2-1; 12 positions match TRBD2. CDR1 and CDR2 (germline): MDHEN, SYDVKM. The CDR3 spans 17 residues. V gave up 8 bases and J gave up 4 bases; unmatched junction bases: 12. In DNA, the CDR3 is TGTGCCAGCGTCCCCCTCGGGCTAGCGGGAGGGTACAATGAGCAGTTCTTC. Encoded protein: CASVPLGLAGGYNEQFF.

CDR3 DNA sequence: TGTGCCAGCAGCCAAGAATTGATGACTAGCCCTTATGAGGAGCAGTACTTC. This gives the protein CASSQELMTSPYEEQYF. The V and J genes are TRBV3-1 (or the pseudogene TRBV3-2) and TRBJ2-7, with TRBD2 identical over 7 bases. Germline V CDR1 and CDR2: LGHDT, YNNKEL (reference sequence). CDR3 size: 17 residues. Trimming removed 0 bases from V and 7 bases from J; junction bases left unmatched: 15.